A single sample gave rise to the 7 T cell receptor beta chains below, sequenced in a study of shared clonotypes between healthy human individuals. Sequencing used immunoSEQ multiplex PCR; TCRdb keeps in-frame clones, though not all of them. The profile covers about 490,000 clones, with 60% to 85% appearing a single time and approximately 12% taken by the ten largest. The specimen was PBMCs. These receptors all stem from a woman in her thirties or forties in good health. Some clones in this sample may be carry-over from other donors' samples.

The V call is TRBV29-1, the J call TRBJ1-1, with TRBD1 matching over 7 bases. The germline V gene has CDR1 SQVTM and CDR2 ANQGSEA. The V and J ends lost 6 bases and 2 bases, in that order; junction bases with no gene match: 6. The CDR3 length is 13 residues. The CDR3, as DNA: TGCAGCGTCGTAGGACAGGCTAACACTGAAGCTTTCTTT. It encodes CSVVGQANTEAFF.

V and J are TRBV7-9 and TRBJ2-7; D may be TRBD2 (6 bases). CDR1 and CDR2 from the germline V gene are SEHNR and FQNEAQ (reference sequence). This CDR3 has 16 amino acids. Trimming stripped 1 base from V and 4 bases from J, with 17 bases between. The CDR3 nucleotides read TGTGCCAGCAGCTTAGGGGTGGGGGGAAATCGGTACGAGCAGTACTTC. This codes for CASSLGVGGNRYEQYF.

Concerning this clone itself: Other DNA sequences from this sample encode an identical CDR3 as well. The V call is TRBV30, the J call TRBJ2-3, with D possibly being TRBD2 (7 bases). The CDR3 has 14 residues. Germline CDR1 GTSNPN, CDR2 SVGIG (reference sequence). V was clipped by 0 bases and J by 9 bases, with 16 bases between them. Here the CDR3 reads CAWSVGGVRDTQYF. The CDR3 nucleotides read TGTGCCTGGAGTGTAGGGGGGGTAAGAGACACGCAGTATTTT.

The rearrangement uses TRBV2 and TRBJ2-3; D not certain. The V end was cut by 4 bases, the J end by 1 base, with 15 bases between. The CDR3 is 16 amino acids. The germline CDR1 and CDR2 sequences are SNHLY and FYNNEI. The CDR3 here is CASSALGRLRTDTQYF. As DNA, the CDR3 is TGTGCCAGCAGTGCGTTAGGAAGATTGCGCACAGATACGCAGTATTTT.

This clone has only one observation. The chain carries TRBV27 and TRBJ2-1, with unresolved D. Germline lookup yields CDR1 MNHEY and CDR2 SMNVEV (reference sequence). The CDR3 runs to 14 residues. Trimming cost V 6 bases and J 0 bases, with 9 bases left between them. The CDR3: CASRQMSSYNEQFF. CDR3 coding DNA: TGTGCCAGCAGACAAATGAGCTCCTACAATGAGCAGTTCTTC.

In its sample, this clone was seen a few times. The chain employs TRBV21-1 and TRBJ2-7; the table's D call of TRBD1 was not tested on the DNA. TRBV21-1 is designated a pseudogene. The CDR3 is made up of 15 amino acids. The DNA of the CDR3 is TGTGCCAGCAGTAAACCGGGACAGACTACCTACGAGCAGTACTTC. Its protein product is CASSKPGQTTYEQYF.

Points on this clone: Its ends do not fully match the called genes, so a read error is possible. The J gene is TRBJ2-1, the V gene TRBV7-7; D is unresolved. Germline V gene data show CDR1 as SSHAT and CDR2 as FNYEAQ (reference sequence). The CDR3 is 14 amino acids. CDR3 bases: TGTGCTAGCAGCTTAGATTTAAACACCAATGAGCAGTTCTTC. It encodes CASSLDLNTNEQFF.